The following is a T cell receptor beta chain sequence with its context. The antigen remains undetermined. CDR3 length equals 15 residues. Trimming cost V 3 bases and J 0 bases, with 11 bases left between them. From germline, CDR1 is SNHLY and CDR2 FYNNEI. The sample comes from a study of T cells after yellow fever vaccination. The study's findings and limits: The secondary T-cell response peaked on day 5, not day 15, but was weaker. The booster response re-showed most primary clones: 96% CD4, 88% CD8.

A 5'RACE template-switching step, the method used to make TCR cDNA, added a universal primer site and UMIs. TCRdb reanalysed the 5' RACE reads using MiXCR and keeps one entry per CDR3 protein. The repertoire holds roughly 500,000 distinct CDR3 sequences, with roughly 19% as singletons. The V and J genes are TRBV2 and TRBJ2-5, with D possibly matching TRBD2 (5 bases). Sequencing was performed on PBMCs, taken 15 days after the yellow fever booster vaccination. The receptor was isolated from a man younger than 40 who received the YFV17D yellow fever vaccine. CDR3 nucleotide sequence: TGTGCCAGCAGTGATCCCGGCGGGTACCAAGAGACCCAGTACTTC. Protein product: CASSDPGGYQETQYF.